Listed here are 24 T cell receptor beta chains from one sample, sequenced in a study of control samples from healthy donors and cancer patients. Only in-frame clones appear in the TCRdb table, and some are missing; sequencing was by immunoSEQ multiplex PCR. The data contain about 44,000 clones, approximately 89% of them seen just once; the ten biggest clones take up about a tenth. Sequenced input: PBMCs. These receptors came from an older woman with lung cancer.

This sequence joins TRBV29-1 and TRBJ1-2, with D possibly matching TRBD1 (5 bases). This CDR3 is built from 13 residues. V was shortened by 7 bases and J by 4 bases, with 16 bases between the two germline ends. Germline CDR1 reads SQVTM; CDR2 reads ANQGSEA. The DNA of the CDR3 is TGCAGCGCCCAGGGCCAGGGCGGCTATGGCTACACCTTC. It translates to CSAQGQGGYGYTF.

CDR3 region: CASSPRLQSSGNTIYF. The CDR3 region has the DNA TGTGCCAGCAGCCCTCGACTACAGAGCTCTGGAAACACCATATATTTT. The chain joins TRBV11-2 to TRBJ1-3, with no clear D. The CDR3 is 16 residues long. Germline V gene data show CDR1 as SGHAT and CDR2 as FQNNGV. V lost 5 bases and J lost 0, with 14 bases in between.

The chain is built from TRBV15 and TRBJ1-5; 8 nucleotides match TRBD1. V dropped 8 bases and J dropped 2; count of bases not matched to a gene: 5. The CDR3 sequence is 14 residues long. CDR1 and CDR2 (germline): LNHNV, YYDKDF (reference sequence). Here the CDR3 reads CATSLGQGNQPQHF. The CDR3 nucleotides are TGTGCCACCTCCTTGGGACAGGGCAATCAGCCCCAGCATTTT.

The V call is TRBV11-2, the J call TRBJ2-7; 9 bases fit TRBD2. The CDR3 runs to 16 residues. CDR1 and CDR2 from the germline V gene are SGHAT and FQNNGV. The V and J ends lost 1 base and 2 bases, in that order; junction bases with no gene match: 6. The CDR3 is CASSLGRLAGAYEQYF. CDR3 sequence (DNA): TGTGCCAGCAGCTTAGGCCGGTTAGCGGGAGCCTACGAGCAGTACTTC.

CDR3 coding DNA: TGCGCCAGCAGTGAGTCGGGTCAGCCCCAGCATTTT. It encodes CASSESGQPQHF. The V and J genes are TRBV10-2 and TRBJ1-5; D unclear. Per the germline V gene, CDR1 is WSHSY and CDR2 is SAAADI. The V gene lost 0 bases and the J gene lost 6 bases, with 3 bases spanning the gap. The CDR3 sequence is 12 residues long.

The CDR3 is CAWSGRLRLSEQYF. The DNA of the CDR3 is TGTGCCTGGAGTGGGCGACTCCGGTTGTCCGAGCAGTACTTC. This chain joins TRBV30 and TRBJ2-7; D not resolved. This CDR3 contains 14 residues. The V gene's germline CDR1 is GTSNPN and CDR2 SVGIG (reference sequence). Trimming cost V 1 base and J 6 bases, with 16 bases left between them.

The CDR3 region has the DNA TGTGCCAGTAGTATAGCTAGGCAGGGGGAGCTGTTTTTT. This codes for CASSIARQGELFF. The chain links TRBV19 to TRBJ2-2; D gene unclear. The ends were cut back, 1 base at V and 8 bases at J, with 8 bases in the middle. The CDR3 runs to 13 residues. Germline-derived CDR1 and CDR2 are LNHDA and SQIVND (reference sequence). Looking up the rest from reference TRBV19 and TRBJ2-2 gives the full variable domain: DGGITQSPKYLFRKEGQNVTLSCEQNLNHDAMYWYRQDPGQGLRLIYYSQIVNDFQKGDIAEGYSVSREKKESFPLTVTSAQKNPTAFYLCASSIARQGELFFGEGSRLTVL.

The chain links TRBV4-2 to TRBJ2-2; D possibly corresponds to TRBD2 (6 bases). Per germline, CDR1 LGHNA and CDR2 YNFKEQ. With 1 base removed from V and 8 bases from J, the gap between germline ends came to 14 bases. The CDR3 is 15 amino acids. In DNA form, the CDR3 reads TGTGCCAGCAGCCAAGCCGCGGGGCTTTTGGGGGAGCTGTTTTTT. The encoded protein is CASSQAAGLLGELFF.

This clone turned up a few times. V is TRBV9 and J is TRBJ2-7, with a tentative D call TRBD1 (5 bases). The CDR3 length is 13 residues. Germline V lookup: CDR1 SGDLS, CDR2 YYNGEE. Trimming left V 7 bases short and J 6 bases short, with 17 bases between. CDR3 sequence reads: CASQDSDHSEQYF. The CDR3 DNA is TGTGCCAGCCAAGACAGCGACCACAGCGAGCAGTACTTC.

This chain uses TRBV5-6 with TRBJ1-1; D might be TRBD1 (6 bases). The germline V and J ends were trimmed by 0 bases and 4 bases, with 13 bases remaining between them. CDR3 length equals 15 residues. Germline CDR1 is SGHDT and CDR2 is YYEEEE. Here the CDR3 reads CASSLGSGGATEAFF. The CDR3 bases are TGTGCCAGCAGCTTGGGGTCCGGGGGGGCCACTGAAGCTTTCTTT.

CDR3 loop: CASSATGVTDTQYF. The CDR3 DNA is TGTGCCAGCAGCGCTACAGGGGTTACAGATACGCAGTATTTT. The rearrangement links TRBV6-5 to TRBJ2-3; 7 bases are shared with TRBD1. The CDR3 sequence is 14 residues long. V dropped 6 bases and J dropped 3; count of bases not matched to a gene: 6. Looked up from germline, CDR1 is MNHEY and CDR2 is SVGAGI.

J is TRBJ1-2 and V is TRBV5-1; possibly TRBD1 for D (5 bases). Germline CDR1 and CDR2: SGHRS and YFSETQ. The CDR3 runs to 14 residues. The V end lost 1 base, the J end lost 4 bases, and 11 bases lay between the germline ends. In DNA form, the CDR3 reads TGCGCCAGCAGCTTGTCCGGGGGAGGCTATGGCTACACCTTC. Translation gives CASSLSGGGYGYTF. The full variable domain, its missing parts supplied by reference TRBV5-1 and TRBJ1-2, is KAGVTQTPRYLIKTRGQQVTLSCSPISGHRSVSWYQQTPGQGLQFLFEYFSETQRNKGNFPGRFSGRQFSNSRSEMNVSTLELGDSALYLCASSLSGGGYGYTFGSGTRLTVV.

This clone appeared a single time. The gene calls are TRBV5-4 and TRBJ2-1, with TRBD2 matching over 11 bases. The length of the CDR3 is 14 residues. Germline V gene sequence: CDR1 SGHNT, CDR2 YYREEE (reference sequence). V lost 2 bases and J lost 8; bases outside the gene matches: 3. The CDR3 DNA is TGTGCCAGCAGCTTTAGCGGGAGGGCCGATGAGCAGTTCTTC. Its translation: CASSFSGRADEQFF.

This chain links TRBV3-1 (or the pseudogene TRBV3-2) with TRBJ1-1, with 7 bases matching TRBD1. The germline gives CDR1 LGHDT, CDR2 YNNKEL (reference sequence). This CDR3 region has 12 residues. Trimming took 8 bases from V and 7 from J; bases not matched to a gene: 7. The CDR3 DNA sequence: TGTGCCAGCGACCGACAGGGCAGTGAAGCTTTCTTT. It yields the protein CASDRQGSEAFF.

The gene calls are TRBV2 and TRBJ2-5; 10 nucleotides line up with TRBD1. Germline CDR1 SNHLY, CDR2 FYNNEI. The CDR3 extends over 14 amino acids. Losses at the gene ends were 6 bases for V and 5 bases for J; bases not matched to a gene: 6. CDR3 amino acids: CASRGDRGYETQYF. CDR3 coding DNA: TGTGCCAGCAGGGGGGACAGGGGATACGAGACCCAGTACTTC.

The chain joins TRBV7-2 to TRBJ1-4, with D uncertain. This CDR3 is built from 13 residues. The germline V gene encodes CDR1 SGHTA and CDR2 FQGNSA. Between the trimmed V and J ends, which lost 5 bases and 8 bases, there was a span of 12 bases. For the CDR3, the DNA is TGTGCCAGCAGCACAAGATCCAGGGAAAAACTGTTTTTT. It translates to CASSTRSREKLFF.

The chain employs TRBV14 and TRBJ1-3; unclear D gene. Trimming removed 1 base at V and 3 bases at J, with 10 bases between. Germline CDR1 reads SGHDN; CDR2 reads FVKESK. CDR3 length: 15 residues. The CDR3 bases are TGTGCCAGCAGCCAAGGCATGGGTCATGGAAACACCATATATTTT. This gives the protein CASSQGMGHGNTIYF.

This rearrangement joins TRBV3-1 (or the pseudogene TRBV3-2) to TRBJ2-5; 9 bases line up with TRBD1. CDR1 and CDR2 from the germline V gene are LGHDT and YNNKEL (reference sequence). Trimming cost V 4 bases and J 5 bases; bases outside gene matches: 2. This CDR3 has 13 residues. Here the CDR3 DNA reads TGTGCCAGCAGCCTACAGGGGGCGGAGACCCAGTACTTC. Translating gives CASSLQGAETQYF.

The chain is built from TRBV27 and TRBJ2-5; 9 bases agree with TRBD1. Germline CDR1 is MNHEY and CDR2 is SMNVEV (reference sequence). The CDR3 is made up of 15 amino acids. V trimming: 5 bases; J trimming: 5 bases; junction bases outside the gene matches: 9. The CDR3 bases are TGTGCCAGCAGTGCCTGGACAGGGGTAAGGGAGACCCAGTACTTC. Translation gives CASSAWTGVRETQYF.

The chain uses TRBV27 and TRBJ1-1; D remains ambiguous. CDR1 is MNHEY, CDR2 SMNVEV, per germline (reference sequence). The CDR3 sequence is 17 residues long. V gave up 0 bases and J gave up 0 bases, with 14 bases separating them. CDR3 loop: CASSLSWVLTMNTEAFF. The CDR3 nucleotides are TGTGCCAGCAGTTTATCGTGGGTTCTGACCATGAACACTGAAGCTTTCTTT.

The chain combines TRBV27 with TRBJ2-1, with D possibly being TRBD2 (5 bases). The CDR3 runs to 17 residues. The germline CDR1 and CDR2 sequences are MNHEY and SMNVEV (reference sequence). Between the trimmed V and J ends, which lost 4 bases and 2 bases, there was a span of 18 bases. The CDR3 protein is CASSSHPDLRPYNEQFF. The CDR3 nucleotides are TGTGCCAGCAGTTCACACCCGGACTTGCGGCCCTACAATGAGCAGTTCTTC.

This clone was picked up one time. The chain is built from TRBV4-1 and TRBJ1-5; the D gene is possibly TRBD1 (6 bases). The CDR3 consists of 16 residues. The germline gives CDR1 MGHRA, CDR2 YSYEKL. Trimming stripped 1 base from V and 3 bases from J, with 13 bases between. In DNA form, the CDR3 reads TGCGCCAGCAGCCAAGTCGGTGGGGGCGACAATCAGCCCCAGCATTTT. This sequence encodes CASSQVGGGDNQPQHF.

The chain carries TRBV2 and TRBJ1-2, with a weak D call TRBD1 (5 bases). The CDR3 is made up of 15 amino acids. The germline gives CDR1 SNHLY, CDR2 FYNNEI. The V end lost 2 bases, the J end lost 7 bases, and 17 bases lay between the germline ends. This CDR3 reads CASSERLRGGAGYTF. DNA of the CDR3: TGTGCCAGCAGTGAACGCCTAAGGGGTGGTGCTGGCTACACCTTC.

The CDR3 here is CASSHGTGDGYEQYF. The CDR3 bases are TGCGCCAGCAGCCATGGGACAGGGGATGGCTACGAGCAGTACTTC. The V and J genes are TRBV5-1 and TRBJ2-7; 10 bases map to TRBD1. J was trimmed by 3 bases and V by 4 bases; bases with no gene match: 7. Per germline, CDR1 SGHRS and CDR2 YFSETQ. The CDR3 spans 15 residues.